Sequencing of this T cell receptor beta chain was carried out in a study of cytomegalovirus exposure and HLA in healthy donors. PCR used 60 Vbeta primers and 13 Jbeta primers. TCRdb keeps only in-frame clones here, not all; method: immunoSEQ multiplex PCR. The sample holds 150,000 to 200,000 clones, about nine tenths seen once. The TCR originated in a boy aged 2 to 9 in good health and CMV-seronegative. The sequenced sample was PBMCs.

CDR3 coding DNA: TGTGCCTGGAGTGTTAGGCGGGTAAACACCGGGGAGCTGTTTTTT. Amino acids: CAWSVRRVNTGELFF. This sequence joins TRBV30 and TRBJ2-2, with a tentative D call TRBD2 (5 bases). Germline V gene lookup returns CDR1 GTSNPN and CDR2 SVGIG (reference sequence). The CDR3 is 15 amino acids. Trimming took off 0 bases at V and 2 bases at J, with 10 bases between the two ends.